One and the same sample provided the 28 T cell receptor beta chains below, sequenced in a study of shared clonotypes between healthy human individuals. The naive CD8 fraction comprised CD45RO-negative cells positively selected for CCR7 and excluded terminally differentiated effector memory CD45RA+ cells. Method: immunoSEQ multiplex PCR; TCRdb's copy keeps in-frame clones and lacks some. The sample holds about 2 million clones, approximately 95% seen once. The specimen sequenced was naive CD8+ T cells sorted from blood. The receptors were sampled from a man between 18 and 29 years old in good health.

CDR3 in DNA: TGCGCCAGCAGCAGCAGACAGGTACCCCAAGAGACCCAGTACTTC. Translating gives CASSSRQVPQETQYF. The chain carries TRBV5-1 and TRBJ2-5, with a weak D call TRBD1 (6 bases). Deletions cut 4 bases from V and 1 base from J, with 14 bases between. CDR1 is SGHRS and CDR2 is YFSETQ in the germline V gene. The CDR3 has 15 residues.

This clone has just a few counts. The CDR3: CASSEYWEGTEAFF. CDR3 DNA sequence: TGTGCCAGCAGTGAATACTGGGAGGGCACTGAAGCTTTCTTT. This chain connects TRBV25-1 to TRBJ1-1, with D uncertain. The CDR3 is 14 amino acids. The ends were cut back, 0 bases at V and 4 bases at J, with 9 bases in the middle. Germline values: CDR1 MGHDK, CDR2 SYGVNS.

This sequence joins TRBV30 and TRBJ2-5, with TRBD1 identical over 9 bases. The CDR3 consists of 15 residues. Trimming removed 0 bases from V and 5 bases from J; junction bases left unmatched: 7. Germline V gene lookup returns CDR1 GTSNPN and CDR2 SVGIG (reference sequence). The CDR3 coding sequence is TGTGCCTGGAGTGTTTTGGACAGGGGATGGGAGACCCAGTACTTC. This encodes CAWSVLDRGWETQYF. The whole variable domain, filled in from reference TRBV30 and TRBJ2-5, reads SQTIHQWPATLVQPVGSPLSLECTVEGTSNPNLYWYRQAAGRGLQLLFYSVGIGQISSEVPQNLSASRPQDRQFILSSKKLLLSDSGFYLCAWSVLDRGWETQYFGPGTRLLVL.

The CDR3 here is CASSEAGDRDTQYF. The CDR3 coding sequence is TGTGCCAGCAGTGAAGCTGGGGACCGAGATACGCAGTATTTT. V is TRBV2 and J is TRBJ2-3; D is possibly TRBD1 or TRBD2 (5 bases each). This CDR3 spans 14 amino acids. V shed 0 bases and J shed 5 bases, with 9 bases lying between them. Per the germline V gene, CDR1 is SNHLY and CDR2 is FYNNEI.

The chain recombines TRBV5-5 with TRBJ2-7; D unclear. In germline, CDR1 is SGHKS, CDR2 YYEKEE (reference sequence). V was shortened by 0 bases and J by 7 bases, with 14 bases between the two germline ends. The CDR3 has 14 amino acids. The chain's CDR3 is CASSLGGEGGEQYF. In DNA, the CDR3 is TGTGCCAGCAGCTTGGGTGGTGAAGGTGGGGAGCAGTACTTC.

V and J are TRBV27 and TRBJ1-1; D is unclear. Trimming removed 7 bases from V and 0 bases from J, with 12 bases in between. Germline CDR1 MNHEY, CDR2 SMNVEV (reference sequence). The CDR3 loop spans 14 amino acids. CDR3 DNA: TGTGCCAGCAAAAACGGCCCCCTGAACACTGAAGCTTTCTTT. This sequence encodes CASKNGPLNTEAFF.

The V gene is TRBV19, the J gene TRBJ1-1, with D unclear. This CDR3 is built from 16 residues. Germline loops: CDR1 LNHDA, CDR2 SQIVND (reference sequence). Trimming left V 5 bases short and J 0 bases short, with 16 bases between. The CDR3 sequence: CASSSRLSTMNTEAFF. Written as DNA, the CDR3 is TGTGCCAGTAGTTCCCGACTGTCGACTATGAACACTGAAGCTTTCTTT. Looking up the rest from reference TRBV19 and TRBJ1-1 gives the full variable domain: DGGITQSPKYLFRKEGQNVTLSCEQNLNHDAMYWYRQDPGQGLRLIYYSQIVNDFQKGDIAEGYSVSREKKESFPLTVTSAQKNPTAFYLCASSSRLSTMNTEAFFGQGTRLTVV.

J is TRBJ2-7 and V is TRBV19; the D gene is possibly TRBD2 (6 bases). Germline V lookup: CDR1 LNHDA, CDR2 SQIVND (reference sequence). V was pared by 5 bases and J by 2 bases, with 16 bases between. This CDR3 comprises 15 residues. The CDR3 coding sequence is TGTGCCAGTAGTTCCTTGGAGGGCCTTACCTACGAGCAGTACTTC. Encoded protein: CASSSLEGLTYEQYF.

The genes are TRBV7-9 and TRBJ2-2; D possibly uses TRBD1 or TRBD2 (5 bases each). The CDR3 runs to 12 residues. V lost 5 bases and J 6 bases, leaving 7 bases between the germline ends. CDR1 is SEHNR, CDR2 FQNEAQ, per germline (reference sequence). The CDR3 DNA reads as TGTGCCAGCAGCCAGGGACCCGGGGAGCTGTTTTTT. Protein product: CASSQGPGELFF.

The rearrangement links TRBV19 to TRBJ1-1, with 7 positions matching TRBD1. The trim removed 3 bases at V and 7 bases at J, leaving 14 bases unmatched. The CDR3 contains 16 residues. CDR1 and CDR2 (germline): LNHDA, SQIVND (reference sequence). The CDR3 sequence is CASSIQDRDAPNEAFF. The CDR3 DNA is TGTGCCAGTAGTATCCAAGACAGGGACGCTCCGAATGAAGCTTTCTTT.

The rearrangement joins TRBV5-6 to TRBJ2-7, with D possibly matching TRBD2 (6 bases). Trimming took 6 bases from V and 5 from J, leaving 18 bases between them. The CDR3 spans 14 residues. Germline V CDR1 and CDR2: SGHDT, YYEEEE. The CDR3 DNA reads as TGTGCCAGCACCCGTTGGGGCGGGGCCCACGAGCAGTACTTC. Protein: CASTRWGGAHEQYF. Supplemented by reference TRBV5-6 and TRBJ2-7, the full variable domain reads DAGVTQSPTHLIKTRGQQVTLRCSPKSGHDTVSWYQQALGQGPQFIFQYYEEEERQRGNFPDRFSGHQFPNYSSELNVNALLLGDSALYLCASTRWGGAHEQYFGPGTRLTVT.

As to this clone: This specimen includes other DNA sequences encoding the same CDR3. The chain couples TRBV6-1 to TRBJ2-7; 12 nucleotides align to TRBD1. Germline CDR1 reads MNHNS; CDR2 reads SASEGT. J lost 1 base, V lost 6 bases, and 4 bases had no gene match. The CDR3 length is 15 residues. The DNA of the CDR3 is TGTGCCAGCAGCGTGGGACAGGGGGCTTCCTACGAGCAGTACTTC. It translates to CASSVGQGASYEQYF.

To note about this clone: Other DNA sequences in this specimen translate into the identical CDR3. The V gene is TRBV28, the J gene TRBJ2-1, with a weak D call TRBD1 (5 bases). CDR3 length: 12 residues. Germline CDR1 reads MDHEN; CDR2 reads SYDVKM. V was clipped by 2 bases and J by 8 bases, with 7 bases between them. CDR3 sequence reads: CASSLRGYEQFF. The CDR3 DNA follows: TGTGCCAGCAGTTTAAGGGGTTATGAGCAGTTCTTC.

This chain links TRBV19 with TRBJ1-5; maybe TRBD1 (6 bases). This CDR3 comprises 13 residues. Trimming took off 6 bases at V and 3 bases at J, with 9 bases between the two ends. Germline loops: CDR1 LNHDA, CDR2 SQIVND (reference sequence). The CDR3 bases are TGTGCCAGTAGCACAGGGTCCAATCAGCCCCAGCATTTT. This sequence encodes CASSTGSNQPQHF.

The genes are TRBV6-1 and TRBJ2-5; 9 nucleotides agree with TRBD1. This CDR3 is built from 18 residues. The V gene's germline CDR1 is MNHNS and CDR2 SASEGT. V shed 6 bases and J 4 bases; nucleotides not matched to a gene: 18. The CDR3: CASSENTATGGQGETQYF. The CDR3 DNA follows: TGTGCCAGCAGCGAAAATACTGCTACAGGGGGCCAGGGAGAGACCCAGTACTTC.

V gene TRBV10-3 combines with J gene TRBJ2-3; D assignment may be TRBD1 or TRBD2 (5 bases each). With 8 bases removed from V and 10 bases from J, the gap between germline ends came to 13 bases. The CDR3 is 11 residues long. Germline CDR1 reads ENHRY; CDR2 reads SYGVKD. CDR3 DNA: TGTGCCATCGGTTCGGGACCGGCGCAGTATTTT. It translates to CAIGSGPAQYF.

This clone was recorded only once. The chain employs TRBV7-9 and TRBJ2-3; D may correspond to TRBD1 or TRBD2 (5 bases each). The CDR3 sequence is 14 residues long. V was trimmed by 3 bases and J by 8 bases, leaving 15 bases between them. From germline, CDR1 is SEHNR and CDR2 FQNEAQ (reference sequence). CDR3 nucleotides: TGTGCCAGCAGCTTGGTCACGGGGACCGGTACGCAGTATTTT. Protein product: CASSLVTGTGTQYF.

Only one count was recorded for this clone. V gene TRBV7-2 combines with J gene TRBJ2-1; the match to TRBD2 covers 13 bases. The CDR3 consists of 18 residues. Trimming removed 5 bases from V and 8 bases from J; junction bases left unmatched: 15. Germline V lookup: CDR1 SGHTA, CDR2 FQGNSA. CDR3 sequence (DNA): TGTGCCAGCAGCCCACGACAACCGGGACTAGCGGGATGGGATGAGCAGTTCTTC. It specifies CASSPRQPGLAGWDEQFF. Using reference TRBV7-2 and TRBJ2-1 for the parts outside the CDR3, the full variable domain is GAGVSQSPSNKVTEKGKDVELRCDPISGHTALYWYRQSLGQGLEFLIYFQGNSAPDKSGLPSDRFSAERTGGSVSTLTIQRTQQEDSAVYLCASSPRQPGLAGWDEQFFGPGTRLTVL.

The chain is built from TRBV7-2 and TRBJ2-3; 10 bases are a match to TRBD1. The germline gives CDR1 SGHTA, CDR2 FQGNSA. The CDR3 has 14 residues. V lost 5 bases, J lost 6 bases, and 5 bases stayed unmatched. CDR3 loop: CASSNGQGGDTQYF. The CDR3 DNA is TGTGCCAGCAGCAACGGACAGGGGGGCGATACGCAGTATTTT.

V usage is TRBV11-2 and J usage is TRBJ2-1; 10 nucleotides line up with TRBD2. The CDR3 has 18 residues. Germline CDR1 is SGHAT and CDR2 is FQNNGV. After removal of 0 bases from V and 0 bases from J, the junction contained 5 bases not matched to a gene. The CDR3, as DNA: TGTGCCAGCAGCTTAGACTTTATAGCGGGAGGCTCCTACAATGAGCAGTTCTTC. Protein: CASSLDFIAGGSYNEQFF.

DNA for the CDR3: TGTGCCAGCAGTGAATGGGGAGCTAACTATGGCTACACCTTC. Its protein product is CASSEWGANYGYTF. The rearrangement links TRBV6-1 to TRBJ1-2; D remains ambiguous. The CDR3 has 14 amino acids. Germline CDR1 reads MNHNS; CDR2 reads SASEGT. Trimming pared 2 bases from V and 0 bases from J, leaving 7 bases between.

This clone was seen just once. The J gene is TRBJ2-2, the V gene TRBV4-3, with 9 positions matching TRBD1. V lost 2 bases, J lost 7 bases, and 5 bases stayed unmatched. Germline values: CDR1 LGHNA, CDR2 YSLEER. The CDR3 loop spans 15 amino acids. CDR3 amino acids: CASSQYRGPGGELFF. The DNA of the CDR3 is TGCGCCAGCAGCCAATACAGGGGGCCCGGCGGGGAGCTGTTTTTT.

The chain links TRBV7-9 to TRBJ2-3; TRBD2 agrees at 8 bases. Germline-derived CDR1 and CDR2 are SEHNR and FQNEAQ (reference sequence). This CDR3 has 17 amino acids. The trim removed 4 bases at V and 5 bases at J, leaving 14 bases unmatched. The CDR3 sequence is CASSWRVERERRDTQYF. CDR3 DNA: TGTGCCAGCAGCTGGAGAGTTGAGCGGGAGAGGAGAGATACGCAGTATTTT.

This chain uses TRBV2 with TRBJ2-2; the D gene could be TRBD1 or TRBD2 (5 bases each). The CDR3 contains 14 residues. Germline V gives CDR1 SNHLY, CDR2 FYNNEI. The V and J ends lost 2 bases and 4 bases respectively, with 8 bases between them. CDR3 coding DNA: TGTGCCAGCAGTGAATCGGGACCCACCGGGGAGCTGTTTTTT. Its translation is CASSESGPTGELFF. Looking up the rest from reference TRBV2 and TRBJ2-2 gives the full variable domain: EPEVTQTPSHQVTQMGQEVILRCVPISNHLYFYWYRQILGQKVEFLVSFYNNEISEKSEIFDDQFSVERPDGSNFTLKIRSTKLEDSAMYFCASSESGPTGELFFGEGSRLTVL.

The chain carries TRBV7-9 and TRBJ2-3; 7 bases map to TRBD2. Germline V gene sequence: CDR1 SEHNR, CDR2 FQNEAQ (reference sequence). V was pared by 4 bases and J by 3 bases, with 7 bases of the junction left unmatched. CDR3 size: 15 residues. The CDR3 DNA follows: TGTGCCAGCAGCTACGCGGGGGTGGGAACAGATACGCAGTATTTT. Its protein product is CASSYAGVGTDTQYF.

The J gene is TRBJ2-1, the V gene TRBV19; a weak D match, TRBD2 (6 bases). The CDR3 contains 16 residues. Trimming took off 3 bases at V and 0 bases at J, with 12 bases between the two ends. CDR1 and CDR2 from the germline V gene are LNHDA and SQIVND (reference sequence). The CDR3 here is CASSITGDSSYNEQFF. CDR3 DNA sequence: TGTGCCAGTAGTATCACCGGGGACTCCTCCTACAATGAGCAGTTCTTC. Drawing the rest from reference TRBV19 and TRBJ2-1, the complete variable domain is DGGITQSPKYLFRKEGQNVTLSCEQNLNHDAMYWYRQDPGQGLRLIYYSQIVNDFQKGDIAEGYSVSREKKESFPLTVTSAQKNPTAFYLCASSITGDSSYNEQFFGPGTRLTVL.

This chain links TRBV19 with TRBJ1-1, with a possible D match to TRBD1 (6 bases). V gave up 1 base and J gave up 1 base, with 10 bases separating them. Germline V CDR1 and CDR2: LNHDA, SQIVND (reference sequence). The CDR3 is 15 residues long. The CDR3 sequence: CASSIGTAKNTEAFF. The DNA for the CDR3 is TGTGCCAGTAGTATAGGGACAGCTAAGAACACTGAAGCTTTCTTT.

This clone was found once. The chain uses TRBV7-8 and TRBJ2-1; 9 bases are shared with TRBD1. Per germline, CDR1 SGHVS and CDR2 FQNEAQ. The CDR3 totals 15 residues. Germline trimming cut 2 bases from V and 8 bases from J; bases unmatched to any gene: 7. This chain's CDR3 is CASSLPGQGTDEQFF. In DNA, the CDR3 is TGTGCCAGCAGCTTACCGGGACAGGGTACGGATGAGCAGTTCTTC.